This T cell receptor (beta chain) comes out of a study of blood T cell repertoires in COVID-19. The authors' processing: Using reference gene primer amplification, nucleated cell counts were estimated. The method was immunoSEQ multiplex PCR; TCRdb's version includes in-frame clones alone and lacks a portion of them. That table gives V, J and clone size, and the DNA gave D and trimming. The repertoire holds 200,000 to 250,000 clones, with 84% as singletons. V shed 0 bases, J shed 6 bases, and the junction held 2 bases outside the gene matches. Per germline, CDR1 SGDLS and CDR2 YYNGEE. The CDR3 is 14 residues long. Adults between roughly 18 and 100 years of age took part from fewer than 30 US areas.

The V and J genes are TRBV9 and TRBJ1-2, with 10 positions matching TRBD1. Sequencing was carried out using PBMCs or T cells enriched from blood (not recorded which). The clonotype comes from a man between 60 and 75 years old who had recovered from COVID-19. DNA for the CDR3: TGTGCCAGCAGCGTAGGGGACAGGGGCGATGGCTACACCTTC. This sequence encodes CASSVGDRGDGYTF.